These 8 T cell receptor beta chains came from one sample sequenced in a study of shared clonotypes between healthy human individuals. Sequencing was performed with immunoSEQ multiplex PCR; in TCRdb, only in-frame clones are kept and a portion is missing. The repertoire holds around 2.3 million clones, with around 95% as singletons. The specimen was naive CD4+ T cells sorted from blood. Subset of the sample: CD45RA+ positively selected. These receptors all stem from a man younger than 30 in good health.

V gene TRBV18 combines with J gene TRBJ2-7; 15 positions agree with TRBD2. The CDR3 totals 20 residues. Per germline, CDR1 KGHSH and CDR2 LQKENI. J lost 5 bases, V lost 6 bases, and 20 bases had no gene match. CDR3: CASSPHAPGTSGGPRDEQYF. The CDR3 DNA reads TGTGCCAGCTCTCCGCACGCCCCGGGGACTAGCGGGGGGCCCCGGGACGAGCAGTACTTC.

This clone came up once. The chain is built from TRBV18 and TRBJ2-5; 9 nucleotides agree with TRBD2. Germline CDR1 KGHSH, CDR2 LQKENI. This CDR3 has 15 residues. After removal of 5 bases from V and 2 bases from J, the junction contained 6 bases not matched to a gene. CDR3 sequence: CASSSLAGTQETQYF. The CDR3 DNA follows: TGTGCCAGCTCATCTCTAGCGGGGACTCAAGAGACCCAGTACTTC.

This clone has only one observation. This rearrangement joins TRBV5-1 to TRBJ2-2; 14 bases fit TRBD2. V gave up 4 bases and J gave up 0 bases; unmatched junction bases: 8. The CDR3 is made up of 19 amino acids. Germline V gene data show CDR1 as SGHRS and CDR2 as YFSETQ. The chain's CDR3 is CASSRLPGLAGANTGELFF. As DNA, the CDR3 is TGCGCCAGCAGCCGCTTACCGGGACTAGCGGGGGCGAACACCGGGGAGCTGTTTTTT.

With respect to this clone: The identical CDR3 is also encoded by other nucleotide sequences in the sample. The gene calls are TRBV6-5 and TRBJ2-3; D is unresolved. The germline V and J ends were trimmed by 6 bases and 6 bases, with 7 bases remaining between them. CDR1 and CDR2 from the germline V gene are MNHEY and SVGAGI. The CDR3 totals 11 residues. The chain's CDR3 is CASSLGDTQYF. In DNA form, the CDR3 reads TGTGCCAGCAGCCTCGGTGATACGCAGTATTTT.

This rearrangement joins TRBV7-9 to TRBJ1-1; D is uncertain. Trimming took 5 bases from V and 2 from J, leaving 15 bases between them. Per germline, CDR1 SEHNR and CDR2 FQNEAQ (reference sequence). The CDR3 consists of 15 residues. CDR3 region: CASSPLVPENTEAFF. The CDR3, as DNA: TGTGCCAGCAGCCCTTTAGTTCCGGAAAACACTGAAGCTTTCTTT.

The CDR3 spells CASSSPMEEQYF. DNA of the CDR3: TGTGCCAGCAGCTCTCCTATGGAGGAGCAGTACTTC. V usage is TRBV5-4 and J usage is TRBJ2-7; no clear D. The CDR3 has 12 amino acids. V shed 3 bases and J shed 7 bases, with 11 bases lying between them. The germline gives CDR1 SGHNT, CDR2 YYREEE (reference sequence).

For the CDR3, the DNA is TGTGCCAGCAGCCGTACTCCTACTAGCGGGAGGGCCGGTGAGCAGTTCTTC. Its translation is CASSRTPTSGRAGEQFF. The rearrangement uses TRBV11-2 and TRBJ2-1, with 13 bases that match TRBD2. After removal of 5 bases from V and 9 bases from J, the junction contained 13 bases not matched to a gene. The length of the CDR3 is 17 residues. The germline V gene encodes CDR1 SGHAT and CDR2 FQNNGV.

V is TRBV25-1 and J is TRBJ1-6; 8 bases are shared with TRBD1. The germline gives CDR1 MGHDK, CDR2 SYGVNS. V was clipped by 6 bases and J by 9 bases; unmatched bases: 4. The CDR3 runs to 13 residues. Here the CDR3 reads CASSGTGTSPLHF. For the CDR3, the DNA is TGTGCCAGCAGCGGGACAGGCACTTCACCCCTCCACTTT.